This record concerns one T cell receptor beta chain sequence. This sample was taken from a study of blood T cell repertoires in COVID-19. This table comes from immunoSEQ multiplex PCR, and its TCRdb copy is limited to in-frame clones, with some not included. The sample has approximately 300,000 clones, roughly 89% seen once. The CDR3 has 15 residues. V lost 6 bases and J lost 6; bases outside the gene matches: 9. The germline gives CDR1 SGHNT, CDR2 YYREEE (reference sequence). The rearrangement joins TRBV5-4 to TRBJ2-1; TRBD2 aligns across 10 bases. The TCR sequence derives from a woman aged 30 to 39 with COVID-19, enrolled during active disease. Sequenced material: peripheral blood. The CDR3 spells CASNKLAGMFNEQFF. CDR3 DNA sequence: TGTGCCAGCAACAAACTAGCGGGGATGTTCAATGAGCAGTTCTTC.